This is a list of T cell receptor beta chains from one sample in a study of blood T cell repertoires in COVID-19. Here immunoSEQ multiplex PCR was the method, and the copy in TCRdb shows in-frame clones only, minus some. The table lists around 230,000 clones, approximately 82% of them singletons. The sequenced sample consisted of peripheral blood. The receptors stem from a woman aged 50 to 60 with acute or convalescent COVID-19. CDR3s include the opening cysteine and the closing phenylalanine or tryptophan. A D gene is named only where the DNA matches it firmly. For some rows the clone size is stated as once, few or many, or as a class when expanded; others skip it.

length | size | J | V | D | CDR3 | DNA
15 | - | TRBJ2-7 | TRBV20-1 | TRBD2 | CSASRAGGPSYEQYF | TGCAGTGCTAGTAGGGCGGGAGGCCCATCTTACGAGCAGTACTTC
15 | - | TRBJ1-4 | TRBV28 | - | CASSPPGGASEKLFF | TGTGCCAGCAGTCCCCCGGGGGGGGCCAGTGAAAAACTGTTTTTT
11 | - | TRBJ1-1 | TRBV20-1 | TRBD1 | CSAQDRSEAFF | TGCAGTGCCCAGGACAGGTCTGAAGCTTTCTTT
16 | - | TRBJ2-3 | TRBV15 | TRBD1 | CATLAGTGAFTDTQYF | TGTGCCACCCTCGCCGGAACAGGGGCCTTCACAGATACGCAGTATTTT
14 | - | TRBJ2-7 | TRBV28 | - | CASSLGRFDYEQYF | TGTGCCAGCAGTTTAGGCAGGTTTGATTACGAGCAGTACTTC
15 | - | TRBJ1-4 | TRBV11-2 | - | CASSLDPRTNEKLFF | TGTGCCAGCAGCTTAGATCCACGGACTAATGAAAAACTGTTTTTT
13 | - | TRBJ2-5 | TRBV6-4 | - | CAPEGEGTETQYF | TGTGCCCCCGAGGGGGAGGGGACGGAGACCCAGTACTTC
18 | once | TRBJ1-6 | TRBV4-1 | - | CASSQEVPDSSYNSPLHF | TGCGCCAGCAGCCAAGAAGTCCCCGATAGCTCCTATAATTCACCCCTCCACTTT
11 | - | TRBJ1-1 | TRBV20-1 | - | CSASSPPEAFF | TGCAGTGCTAGCTCCCCCCCTGAAGCTTTCTTT
14 | - | TRBJ1-5 | TRBV30 | TRBD1 | CAWGTDRDGQPQHF | TGTGCCTGGGGCACGGACAGGGACGGGCAGCCCCAGCATTTT
14 | - | TRBJ1-5 | TRBV28 | - | CASSAGGANQPQHF | TGTGCCAGCAGTGCGGGGGGAGCCAATCAGCCCCAGCATTTT
14 | - | TRBJ1-5 | TRBV27 | TRBD1 | CASRPTGYNQPQHF | TGTGCCAGCAGACCGACAGGGTACAATCAGCCCCAGCATTTT
15 | - | TRBJ2-3 | TRBV5-1 | - | CASSLAGEGTDTQYF | TGCGCCAGCAGCTTGGCCGGGGAGGGCACAGATACGCAGTATTTT
13 | few | TRBJ1-5 | TRBV3-1/TRBV3-2 | TRBD1 | CASSLTGGQPQHF | TGTGCCAGCAGCCTTACAGGGGGCCAGCCCCAGCATTTT